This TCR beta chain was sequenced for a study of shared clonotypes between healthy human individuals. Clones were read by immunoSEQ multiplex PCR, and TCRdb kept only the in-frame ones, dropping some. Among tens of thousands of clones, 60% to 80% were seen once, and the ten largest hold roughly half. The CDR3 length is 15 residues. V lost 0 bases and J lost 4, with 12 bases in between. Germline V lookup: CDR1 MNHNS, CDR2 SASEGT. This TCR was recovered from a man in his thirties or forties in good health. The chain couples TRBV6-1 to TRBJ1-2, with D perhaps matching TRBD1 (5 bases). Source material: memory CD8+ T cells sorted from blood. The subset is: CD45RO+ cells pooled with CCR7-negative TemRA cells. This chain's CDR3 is CASSEAGVEAYGYTF. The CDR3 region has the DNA TGTGCCAGCAGTGAAGCAGGGGTGGAGGCCTATGGCTACACCTTC.